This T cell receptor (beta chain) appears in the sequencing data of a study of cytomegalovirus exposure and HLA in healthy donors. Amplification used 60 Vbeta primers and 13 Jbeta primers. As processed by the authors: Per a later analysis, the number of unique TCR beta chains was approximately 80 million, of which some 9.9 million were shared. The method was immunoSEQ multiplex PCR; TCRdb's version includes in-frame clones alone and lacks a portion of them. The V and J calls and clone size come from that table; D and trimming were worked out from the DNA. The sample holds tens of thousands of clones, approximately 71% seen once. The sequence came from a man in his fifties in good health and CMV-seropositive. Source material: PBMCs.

CDR3 region: CASSEGFRATTDTQYF. CDR3 DNA: TGTGCCAGCAGTGAAGGTTTCAGGGCCACCACAGATACGCAGTATTTT. The chain combines TRBV6-1 with TRBJ2-3, with TRBD1 as a possible D gene (5 bases). The germline V gene has CDR1 MNHNS and CDR2 SASEGT. V shed 1 base and J shed 2 bases, with 13 bases lying between them. The CDR3 length is 16 residues.